Below, 25 T cell receptor beta chains from the same sample are listed, as sequenced in a study of blood T cell repertoires in COVID-19 (dated by TCRdb to 2020 to 2022). To prepare the library, the immunoSEQ multiplex PCR assay was applied. This is the immuneACCESS table as TCRdb keeps it, with only in-frame sequences that have V and J called. A part of the clones is gone; compared with another copy, unresolved V genes explain less than half, and the rest is unexplained. For this sample the table gives under 450,000 clones, of which about 91% were detected only once. Around 12% of the sample goes to the ten largest clones. Sequenced: peripheral blood. These receptors were collected from a woman aged 45-59 years with COVID-19, enrolled during active disease.

The rearrangement links TRBV20-1 to TRBJ2-7; tentative D call: TRBD2 (5 bases). With 3 bases removed from V and 2 bases from J, the gap between germline ends came to 17 bases. This CDR3 region has 15 residues. CDR1 and CDR2 from the germline V gene are DFQATT and SNEGSKA (reference sequence). CDR3 region: CSASSGSQTPYEQYF. CDR3 nucleotide sequence: TGCAGTGCTAGTTCGGGGTCGCAAACCCCCTACGAGCAGTACTTC.

The gene calls are TRBV4-1 and TRBJ1-2; perhaps TRBD1 as D (5 bases). The CDR3 has 15 residues. With 0 bases removed from V and 8 bases from J, the gap between germline ends came to 16 bases. Germline V gene sequence: CDR1 MGHRA, CDR2 YSYEKL. The CDR3 region has the DNA TGCGCCAGCAGCCAAGATCTACAGGCACTGAGGGGCTACACCTTC. Its protein product is CASSQDLQALRGYTF.

This clone was counted only a few times. The V call is TRBV6-5, the J call TRBJ1-2; no clear D gene. The germline V gene has CDR1 MNHEY and CDR2 SVGAGI. The length of the CDR3 is 13 residues. Trimming took 5 bases from V and 5 from J, leaving 12 bases between them. CDR3 sequence reads: CASSPDGKYGYTF. CDR3 bases: TGTGCCAGCAGTCCGGACGGGAAATATGGCTACACCTTC.

The rearrangement links TRBV7-9 to TRBJ2-7, with D tentatively TRBD2 (5 bases). Germline CDR1 reads SEHNR; CDR2 reads FQNEAQ (reference sequence). The CDR3 consists of 14 residues. Trimming stripped 5 bases from V and 2 bases from J, with 13 bases between. This chain's CDR3 is CASSGKDWTYEQYF. The CDR3, as DNA: TGTGCCAGCAGCGGTAAGGACTGGACCTACGAGCAGTACTTC.

The V gene is TRBV5-4, the J gene TRBJ2-4; 7 bases align to TRBD1. V was clipped by 4 bases and J by 3 bases; unmatched bases: 10. The CDR3 totals 16 residues. Germline V lookup: CDR1 SGHNT, CDR2 YYREEE (reference sequence). This CDR3 is CASSKQTGQNKNIQYF. In DNA form, the CDR3 reads TGTGCCAGCAGCAAACAAACGGGACAGAACAAAAACATTCAGTACTTC. The whole variable domain, filled in from reference TRBV5-4 and TRBJ2-4, reads ETGVTQSPTHLIKTRGQQVTLRCSSQSGHNTVSWYQQALGQGPQFIFQYYREEENGRGNFPPRFSGLQFPNYSSELNVNALELDDSALYLCASSKQTGQNKNIQYFGAGTRLSVL.

This sequence joins TRBV28 and TRBJ1-5; 9 nucleotides line up with TRBD1. The CDR3 is made up of 13 amino acids. The germline V gene encodes CDR1 MDHEN and CDR2 SYDVKM. Germline trimming cut 5 bases from V and 12 bases from J; bases unmatched to any gene: 8. CDR3 DNA: TGTGCCAGCAGTAACCGACAGGGGGAATTCCAGCATTTT. It codes for CASSNRQGEFQHF.

CDR3 sequence (DNA): TGTGCCAGCAGCCAGAGGCGACCGACCTATGGCTACACCTTC. It yields the protein CASSQRRPTYGYTF. The chain combines TRBV3-1 (or the pseudogene TRBV3-2) with TRBJ1-2; no clear D. The CDR3 extends over 14 amino acids. Trimming pared 3 bases from V and 4 bases from J, leaving 12 bases between. The germline CDR1 and CDR2 sequences are LGHDT and YNNKEL (reference sequence).

The CDR3 region is CATSDSGRNGVETQYF. The CDR3 DNA reads as TGTGCCACCAGTGATTCGGGGAGGAATGGAGTGGAGACCCAGTACTTC. V usage is TRBV24-1 and J usage is TRBJ2-5; a possible D gene is TRBD2 (6 bases). The germline V gene has CDR1 KGHDR and CDR2 SFDVKD. The ends were cut back, 2 bases at V and 5 bases at J, with 17 bases in the middle. The CDR3 is 16 residues long.

This chain uses TRBV6-2 or TRBV6-3 with TRBJ2-3; 8 nucleotides agree with TRBD2. This CDR3 has 15 amino acids. The V and J ends lost 0 bases and 2 bases, in that order; junction bases with no gene match: 1. The germline V gene encodes CDR1 MNHEY and CDR2 SVGEGT. CDR3 DNA sequence: TGTGCCAGCAGTTACTCGACTAGCGACACAGATACGCAGTATTTT. This gives the protein CASSYSTSDTDTQYF.

The gene calls are TRBV9 and TRBJ1-3; 7 bases agree with TRBD1. J gave up 0 bases and V 3 bases, and 3 bases lay outside the gene matches. The CDR3 consists of 15 residues. Germline loops: CDR1 SGDLS, CDR2 YYNGEE. The CDR3 sequence is CASSAYRGSGNTIYF. The CDR3 DNA sequence: TGTGCCAGCAGCGCCTACAGGGGCTCTGGAAACACCATATATTTT.

The chain carries TRBV2 and TRBJ2-5; D may be TRBD2 (6 bases). This CDR3 comprises 15 residues. Germline CDR1 and CDR2: SNHLY and FYNNEI. V was trimmed by 1 base and J by 4 bases, leaving 13 bases between them. The DNA of the CDR3 is TGTGCCAGCAGTGAAGTCGGGGGAATGAGAGAGACCCAGTACTTC. As protein: CASSEVGGMRETQYF.

V is TRBV3-1 (or the pseudogene TRBV3-2) and J is TRBJ1-2; TRBD1 aligns across 9 bases. Germline CDR1 and CDR2: LGHDT and YNNKEL (reference sequence). J gave up 3 bases and V 0 bases, and 8 bases lay outside the gene matches. This CDR3 is built from 17 residues. The CDR3 loop is CASSQELGQGWDYGYTF. CDR3 coding DNA: TGTGCCAGCAGCCAAGAACTCGGACAGGGGTGGGACTATGGCTACACCTTC.

This clone has just a few counts. The genes are TRBV27 and TRBJ2-7; TRBD1 matches at 8 bases. CDR3 length equals 14 residues. Losses at the gene ends were 3 bases for V and 7 bases for J; bases not matched to a gene: 8. Per the germline V gene, CDR1 is MNHEY and CDR2 is SMNVEV (reference sequence). CDR3 DNA: TGTGCCAGCAGTTTTAGTCAGGGGGCAGGGGAGCAGTACTTC. This encodes CASSFSQGAGEQYF.

This clone was detected only once. V usage is TRBV29-1 and J usage is TRBJ1-2; D gene ambiguous. There are 12 residues in the CDR3. V was clipped by 3 bases and J by 1 base, with 6 bases between them. In germline, CDR1 is SQVTM, CDR2 ANQGSEA. In DNA form, the CDR3 reads TGCAGCGTTGATTCACTTAACTATGGCTACACCTTC. Its translation is CSVDSLNYGYTF.

This chain uses TRBV6-1 with TRBJ2-5; TRBD1 agrees at 8 bases. CDR3 length: 14 amino acids. The trim removed 6 bases at V and 2 bases at J, leaving 5 bases unmatched. Germline V gives CDR1 MNHNS, CDR2 SASEGT. The CDR3, as DNA: TGTGCCAGCAGGCAGGACAGGGTACAAGAGACCCAGTACTTC. Amino acid sequence: CASRQDRVQETQYF.

The V call is TRBV12-5, the J call TRBJ1-5; 10 positions match TRBD1. From germline, CDR1 is LGHNT and CDR2 FRNRAP. The CDR3 consists of 19 residues. After removal of 4 bases from V and 0 bases from J, the junction contained 12 bases not matched to a gene. The CDR3 nucleotides read TGTGCTAGTGGTTCATGGACAGGGGGGTTACCTATTAGCAATCAGCCCCAGCATTTT. It codes for CASGSWTGGLPISNQPQHF.

V and J are TRBV18 and TRBJ2-7; weak D call: TRBD2 (6 bases). Between the trimmed V and J ends, which lost 3 bases and 3 bases, there was a span of 9 bases. Germline CDR1 reads KGHSH; CDR2 reads LQKENI. The CDR3 has 13 residues. CDR3 DNA sequence: TGTGCCAGCTCACCCCGGGGGATCTACGAGCAGTACTTC. It encodes CASSPRGIYEQYF.

This clone was seen just once. The chain joins TRBV9 to TRBJ2-5; D gene ambiguous. This CDR3 spans 13 amino acids. Trimming left V 0 bases short and J 5 bases short, with 8 bases between. The germline CDR1 and CDR2 sequences are SGDLS and YYNGEE. CDR3 coding DNA: TGTGCCAGCAGCGTAGACGTACGGGAGACCCAGTACTTC. It is translated as CASSVDVRETQYF.

V usage is TRBV13 and J usage is TRBJ2-1; D is possibly TRBD2 (6 bases). V was pared by 6 bases and J by 8 bases, with 14 bases between. Germline values: CDR1 PRHDT, CDR2 FYEKMQ (reference sequence). This CDR3 is 13 amino acids long. CDR3 in DNA: TGTGCCAGCAGTCTCCTCGGGGAGGATGAGCAGTTCTTC. Its translation is CASSLLGEDEQFF.

This clone was counted a single time. Here the CDR3 reads CAIRDTYYGYTF. The CDR3 bases are TGTGCCATCAGGGACACCTACTATGGCTACACCTTC. The chain uses TRBV10-3 and TRBJ1-2, with a possible D match to TRBD1 (5 bases). The CDR3 contains 12 residues. In germline, CDR1 is ENHRY, CDR2 SYGVKD. V was pared by 6 bases and J by 3 bases, with 8 bases between.

The J gene is TRBJ1-2, the V gene TRBV3-1 (or the pseudogene TRBV3-2); a possible D gene is TRBD1 (6 bases). This CDR3 contains 12 residues. Per germline, CDR1 LGHDT and CDR2 YNNKEL (reference sequence). V was cut by 4 bases and J by 8 bases, with 11 bases left in between. CDR3: CASSRRGGGYTF. CDR3 nucleotides: TGTGCCAGCAGCCGCAGGGGTGGAGGCTACACCTTC.

The rearrangement joins TRBV10-2 to TRBJ2-7; perhaps TRBD1 as D (5 bases). The CDR3 consists of 12 residues. Germline loops: CDR1 WSHSY, CDR2 SAAADI. The ends were cut back, 4 bases at V and 3 bases at J, with 7 bases in the middle. CDR3 DNA sequence: TGCGCCAGCAGTGGAGACAGCTACGAGCAGTACTTC. Encoded protein: CASSGDSYEQYF.

The chain has TRBV27 and TRBJ1-5, with TRBD1 matching 7 bases. With V trimmed by 6 bases and J by 2 bases, 13 bases remained unmatched. The CDR3 sequence is 17 residues long. Germline assignment: CDR1 MNHEY and CDR2 SMNVEV (reference sequence). For the CDR3, the DNA is TGTGCCAGCAGCCATCTAACGACAGGGTTGGGCAATCAGCCCCAGCATTTT. Translation: CASSHLTTGLGNQPQHF.

This chain uses TRBV6-5 with TRBJ1-1; TRBD1 might be the D (5 bases). The V gene lost 5 bases and the J gene lost 0 bases, with 10 bases spanning the gap. Germline lookup yields CDR1 MNHEY and CDR2 SVGAGI. The CDR3 contains 14 residues. The CDR3 spells CASSPGFMNTEAFF. CDR3 coding DNA: TGTGCCAGCAGTCCAGGGTTTATGAACACTGAAGCTTTCTTT.

This clone turned up a few times. The chain joins TRBV2 to TRBJ2-2, with D maybe TRBD1 (6 bases). Germline CDR1 reads SNHLY; CDR2 reads FYNNEI. V was cut by 6 bases and J by 3 bases, with 14 bases left in between. This CDR3 has 15 amino acids. CDR3 sequence: CASSVQGWDTGELFF. CDR3 in DNA: TGTGCCAGCAGCGTACAGGGTTGGGACACCGGGGAGCTGTTTTTT.